Sequencing of this T cell receptor (beta chain) was carried out in a study of cytomegalovirus exposure and HLA in healthy donors. Notes on this clone: Its antigen remains unidentified.

The CDR3 runs to 13 residues. Trimming took 4 bases from V and 4 from J; bases not matched to a gene: 2. Looked up from germline, CDR1 is MGHRA and CDR2 is YSYEKL. The study's findings and limits: Across donors, sequencing depth was assumed by presence/absence analyses to be roughly uniform. The listing of 160 or so TCR beta chains classed them as cytomegalovirus-associated. Three chains linked to CMV were shown in vitro to be specific for CMV antigens.

Primers for the PCR totalled 60 Vbeta and 13 Jbeta. Here immunoSEQ multiplex PCR was the method, and the copy in TCRdb shows in-frame clones only, minus some. The table for this sample gives some 72,000 clones. It was healthy bone marrow donors who served as donors. The TCR was taken from a boy aged 10-17 years in good health and CMV-seronegative. The genes are TRBV4-1 and TRBJ1-1, with 8 positions matching TRBD1. Sample: PBMCs. For the CDR3, the DNA is TGCGCCAGCAGCCTTACAGGGGGCACTGAAGCTTTCTTT. Its translation: CASSLTGGTEAFF.